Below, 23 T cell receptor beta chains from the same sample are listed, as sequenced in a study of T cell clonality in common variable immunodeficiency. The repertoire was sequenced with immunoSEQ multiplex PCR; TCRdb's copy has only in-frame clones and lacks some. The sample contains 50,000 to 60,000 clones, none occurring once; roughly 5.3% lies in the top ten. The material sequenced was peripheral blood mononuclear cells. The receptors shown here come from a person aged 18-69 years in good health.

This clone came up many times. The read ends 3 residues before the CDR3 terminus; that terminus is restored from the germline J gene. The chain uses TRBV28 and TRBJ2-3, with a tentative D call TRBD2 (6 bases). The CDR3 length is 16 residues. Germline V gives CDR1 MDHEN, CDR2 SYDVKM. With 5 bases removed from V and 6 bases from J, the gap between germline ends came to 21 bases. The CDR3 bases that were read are TGTGCCAGCAGTCCGGGACTCTCGAGGTTGTCGGATACG. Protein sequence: CASSPGLSRLSDT. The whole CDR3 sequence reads CASSPGLSRLSDTQYF. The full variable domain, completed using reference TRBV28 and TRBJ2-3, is DVKVTQSSRYLVKRTGEKVFLECVQDMDHENMFWYRQDPGLGLRLIYFSYDVKMKEKGDIPEGYSVSREKKERFSLILESASTNQTSMYLCASSPGLSRLSDTQYFGPGTRLTVL.

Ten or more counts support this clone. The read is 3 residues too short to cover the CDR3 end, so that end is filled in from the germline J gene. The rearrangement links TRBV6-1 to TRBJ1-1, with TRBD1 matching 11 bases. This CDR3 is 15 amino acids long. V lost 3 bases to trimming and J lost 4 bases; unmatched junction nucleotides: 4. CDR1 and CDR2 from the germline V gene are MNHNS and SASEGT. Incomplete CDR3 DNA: TGTGCCAGCAGTGACAGGACAGGGGGCACCACTGAA. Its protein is CASSDRTGGTTE. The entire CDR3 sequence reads CASSDRTGGTTEAFF.

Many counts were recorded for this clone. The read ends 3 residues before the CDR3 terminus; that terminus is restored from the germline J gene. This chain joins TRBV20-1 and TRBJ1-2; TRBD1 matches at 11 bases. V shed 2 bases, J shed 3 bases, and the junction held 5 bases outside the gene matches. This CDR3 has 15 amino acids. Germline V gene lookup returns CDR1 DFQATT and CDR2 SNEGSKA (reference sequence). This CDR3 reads CSARNRDRGDYGYTF. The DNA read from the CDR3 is TGCAGTGCTAGAAACCGGGACAGGGGGGACTATGGC.

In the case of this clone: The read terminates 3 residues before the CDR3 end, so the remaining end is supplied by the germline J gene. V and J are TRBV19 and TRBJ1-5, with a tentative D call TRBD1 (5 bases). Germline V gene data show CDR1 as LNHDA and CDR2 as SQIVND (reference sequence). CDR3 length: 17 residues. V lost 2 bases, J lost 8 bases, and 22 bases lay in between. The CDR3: CASSISSWGRIPEPQHF. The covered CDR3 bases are TGTGCCAGTAGTATATCTAGTTGGGGCCGCATCCCAGAGCCC. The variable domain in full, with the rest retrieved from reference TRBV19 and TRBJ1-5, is DGGITQSPKYLFRKEGQNVTLSCEQNLNHDAMYWYRQDPGQGLRLIYYSQIVNDFQKGDIAEGYSVSREKKESFPLTVTSAQKNPTAFYLCASSISSWGRIPEPQHFGDGTRLSIL.

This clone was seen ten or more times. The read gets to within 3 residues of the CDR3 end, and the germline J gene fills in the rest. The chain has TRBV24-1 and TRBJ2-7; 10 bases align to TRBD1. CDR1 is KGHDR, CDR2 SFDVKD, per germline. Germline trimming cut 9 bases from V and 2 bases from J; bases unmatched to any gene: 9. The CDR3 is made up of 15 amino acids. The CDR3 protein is CATSPRQGAAYEQYF. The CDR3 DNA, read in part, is TGTGCCACCTCTCCCCGACAGGGGGCCGCCTACGAG.

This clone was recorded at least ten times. CDR3 DNA (partial): TGTGCCAGCAGTAGGGGGGACAGCCTATTCTATGGC. Protein sequence: CASSRGDSLFYG. The whole CDR3 protein is CASSRGDSLFYGYTF. This chain links TRBV28 with TRBJ1-2, with 7 bases that match TRBD1. The read ends 3 residues early relative to the CDR3; the germline J gene fills the gap. Germline V gene data show CDR1 as MDHEN and CDR2 as SYDVKM. Unmatched junction bases numbered 10, after V lost 5 bases and J lost 4 bases. CDR3 length: 15 amino acids.

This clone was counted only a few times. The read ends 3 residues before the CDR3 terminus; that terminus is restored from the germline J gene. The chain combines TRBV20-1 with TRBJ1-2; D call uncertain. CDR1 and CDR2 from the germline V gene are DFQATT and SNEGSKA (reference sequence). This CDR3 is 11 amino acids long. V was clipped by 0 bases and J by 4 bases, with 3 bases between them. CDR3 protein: CSARDSYGYTF. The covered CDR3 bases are TGCAGTGCTAGAGACAGCTATGGC.

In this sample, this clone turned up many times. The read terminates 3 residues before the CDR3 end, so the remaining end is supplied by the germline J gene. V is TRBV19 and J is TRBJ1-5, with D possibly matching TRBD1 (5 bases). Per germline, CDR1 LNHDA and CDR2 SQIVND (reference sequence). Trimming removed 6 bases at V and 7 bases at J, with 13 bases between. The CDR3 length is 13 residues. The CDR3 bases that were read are TGTGCCAGTAGATCCAGGGTCGGGCAGCCC. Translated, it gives CASRSRVGQP. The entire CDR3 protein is CASRSRVGQPQHF.

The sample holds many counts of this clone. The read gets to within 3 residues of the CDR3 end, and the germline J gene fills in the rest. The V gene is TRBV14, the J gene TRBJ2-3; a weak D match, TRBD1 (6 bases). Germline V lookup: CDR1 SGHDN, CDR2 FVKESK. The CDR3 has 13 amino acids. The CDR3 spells CASSLRAQGPQYF. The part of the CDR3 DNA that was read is TGTGCCAGCAGCCTAAGGGCCCAGGGGCCG.

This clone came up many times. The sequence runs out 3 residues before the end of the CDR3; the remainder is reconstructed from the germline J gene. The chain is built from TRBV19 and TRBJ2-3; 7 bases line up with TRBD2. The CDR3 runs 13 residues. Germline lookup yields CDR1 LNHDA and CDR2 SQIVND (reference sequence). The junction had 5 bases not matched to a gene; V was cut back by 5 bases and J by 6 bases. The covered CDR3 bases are TGTGCCAGTAGTCCGAGCGGGACGGATACG. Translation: CASSPSGTDT. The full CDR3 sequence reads CASSPSGTDTQYF.

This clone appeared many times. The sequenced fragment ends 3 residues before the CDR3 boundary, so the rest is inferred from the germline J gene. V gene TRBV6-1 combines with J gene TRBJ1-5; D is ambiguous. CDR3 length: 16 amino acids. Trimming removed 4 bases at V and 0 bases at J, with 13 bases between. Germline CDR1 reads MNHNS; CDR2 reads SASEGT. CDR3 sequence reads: CASSVVGGYSNQPQHF. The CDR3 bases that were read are TGTGCCAGCAGTGTGGTAGGCGGTTATAGCAATCAGCCC.

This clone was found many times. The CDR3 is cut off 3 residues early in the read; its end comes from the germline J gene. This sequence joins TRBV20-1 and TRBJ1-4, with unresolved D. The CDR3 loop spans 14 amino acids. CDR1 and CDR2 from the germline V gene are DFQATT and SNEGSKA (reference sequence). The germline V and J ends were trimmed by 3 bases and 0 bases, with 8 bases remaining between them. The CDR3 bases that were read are TGCAGTGCTAGTCCAGGAGCAACTAATGAAAAA. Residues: CSASPGATNEK. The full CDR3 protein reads CSASPGATNEKLFF.

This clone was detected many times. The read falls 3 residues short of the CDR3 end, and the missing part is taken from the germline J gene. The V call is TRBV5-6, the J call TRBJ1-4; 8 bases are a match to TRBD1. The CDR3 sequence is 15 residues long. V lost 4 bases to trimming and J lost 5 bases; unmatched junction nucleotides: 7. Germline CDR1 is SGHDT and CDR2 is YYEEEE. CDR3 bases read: TGTGCCAGCAGCCTCAGGGGGCGAGGGAATGAAAAA. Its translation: CASSLRGRGNEK. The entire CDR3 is CASSLRGRGNEKLFF.

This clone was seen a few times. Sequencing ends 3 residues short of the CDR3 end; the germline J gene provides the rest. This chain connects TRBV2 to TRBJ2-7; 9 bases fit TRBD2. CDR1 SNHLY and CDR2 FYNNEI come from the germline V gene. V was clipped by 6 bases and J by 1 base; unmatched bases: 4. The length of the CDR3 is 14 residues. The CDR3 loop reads CASSGLAPSYEQYF. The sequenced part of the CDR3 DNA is TGTGCCAGCAGCGGACTAGCGCCTTCCTACGAG. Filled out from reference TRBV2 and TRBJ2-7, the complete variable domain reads EPEVTQTPSHQVTQMGQEVILRCVPISNHLYFYWYRQILGQKVEFLVSFYNNEISEKSEIFDDQFSVERPDGSNFTLKIRSTKLEDSAMYFCASSGLAPSYEQYFGPGTRLTVT.

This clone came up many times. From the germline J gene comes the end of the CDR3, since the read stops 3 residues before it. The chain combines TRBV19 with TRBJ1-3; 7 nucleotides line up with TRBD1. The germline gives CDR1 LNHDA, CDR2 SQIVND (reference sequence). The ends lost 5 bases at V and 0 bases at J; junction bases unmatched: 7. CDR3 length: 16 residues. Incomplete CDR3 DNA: TGTGCCAGTAGTTCGAAGGACAGGCGCTCTGGAAACACC. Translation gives CASSSKDRRSGNT. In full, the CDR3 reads CASSSKDRRSGNTIYF. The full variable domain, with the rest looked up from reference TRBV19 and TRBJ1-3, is DGGITQSPKYLFRKEGQNVTLSCEQNLNHDAMYWYRQDPGQGLRLIYYSQIVNDFQKGDIAEGYSVSREKKESFPLTVTSAQKNPTAFYLCASSSKDRRSGNTIYFGEGSWLTVV.

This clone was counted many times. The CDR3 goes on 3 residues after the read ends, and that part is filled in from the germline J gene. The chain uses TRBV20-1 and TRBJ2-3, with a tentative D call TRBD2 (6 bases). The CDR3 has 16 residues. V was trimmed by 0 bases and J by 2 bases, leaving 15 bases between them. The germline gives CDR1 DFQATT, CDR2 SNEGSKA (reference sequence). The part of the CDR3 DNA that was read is TGCAGTGCTAGAGATGATATAGCGGAGAACACAGATACG. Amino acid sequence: CSARDDIAENTDT. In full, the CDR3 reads CSARDDIAENTDTQYF.

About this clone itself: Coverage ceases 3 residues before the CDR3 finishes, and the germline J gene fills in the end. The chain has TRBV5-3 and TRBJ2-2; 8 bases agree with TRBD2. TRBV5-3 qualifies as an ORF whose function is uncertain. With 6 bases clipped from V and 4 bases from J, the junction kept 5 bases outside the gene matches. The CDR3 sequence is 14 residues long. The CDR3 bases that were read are TGTGCCAGAACCAGGCGGGAGGCCACCGGGGAG. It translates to CARTRREATGE. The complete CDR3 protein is CARTRREATGELFF.

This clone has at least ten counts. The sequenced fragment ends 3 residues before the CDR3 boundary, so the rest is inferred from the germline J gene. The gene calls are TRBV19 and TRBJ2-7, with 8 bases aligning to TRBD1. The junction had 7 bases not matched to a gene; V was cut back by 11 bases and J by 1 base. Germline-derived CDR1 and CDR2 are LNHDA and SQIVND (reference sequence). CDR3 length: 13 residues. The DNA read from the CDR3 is TGTGCCGACAGGGGCACCAAGTCCTACGAG. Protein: CADRGTKSYE. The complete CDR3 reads CADRGTKSYEQYF. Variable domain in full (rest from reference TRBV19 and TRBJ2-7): DGGITQSPKYLFRKEGQNVTLSCEQNLNHDAMYWYRQDPGQGLRLIYYSQIVNDFQKGDIAEGYSVSREKKESFPLTVTSAQKNPTAFYLCADRGTKSYEQYFGPGTRLTVT.

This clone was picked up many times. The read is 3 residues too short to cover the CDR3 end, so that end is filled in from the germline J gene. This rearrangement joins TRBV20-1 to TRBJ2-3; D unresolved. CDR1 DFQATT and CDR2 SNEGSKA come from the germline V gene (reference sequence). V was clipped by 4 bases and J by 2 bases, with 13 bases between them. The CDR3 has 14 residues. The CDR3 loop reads CSATASSITDTQYF. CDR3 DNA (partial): TGCAGTGCTACTGCGTCCTCAATCACAGATACG.

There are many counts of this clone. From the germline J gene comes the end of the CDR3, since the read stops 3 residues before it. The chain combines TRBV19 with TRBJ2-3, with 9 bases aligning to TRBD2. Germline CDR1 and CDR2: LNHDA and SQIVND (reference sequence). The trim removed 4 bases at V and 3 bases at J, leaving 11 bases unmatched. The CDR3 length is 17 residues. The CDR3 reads CASSTRSMLAGTDTQYF. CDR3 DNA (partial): TGTGCCAGTAGTACCAGGTCTATGCTAGCGGGAACAGATACG.

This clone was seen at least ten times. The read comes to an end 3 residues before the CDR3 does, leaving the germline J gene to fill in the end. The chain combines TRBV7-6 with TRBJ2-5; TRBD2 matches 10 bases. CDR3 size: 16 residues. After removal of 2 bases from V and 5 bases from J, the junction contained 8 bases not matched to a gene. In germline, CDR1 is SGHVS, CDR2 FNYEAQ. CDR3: CASSLTSGIEAETQYF. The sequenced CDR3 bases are TGTGCCAGCAGCTTAACTAGCGGGATCGAAGCGGAGACC.

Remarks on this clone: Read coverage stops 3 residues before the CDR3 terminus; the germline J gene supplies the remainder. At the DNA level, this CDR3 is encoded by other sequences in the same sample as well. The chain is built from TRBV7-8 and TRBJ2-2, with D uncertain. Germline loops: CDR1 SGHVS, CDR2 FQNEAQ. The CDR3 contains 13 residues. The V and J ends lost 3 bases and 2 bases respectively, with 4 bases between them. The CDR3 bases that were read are TGTGCCAGCAGCTTGGGCAACACCGGGGAG. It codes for CASSLGNTGE. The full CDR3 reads CASSLGNTGELFF.

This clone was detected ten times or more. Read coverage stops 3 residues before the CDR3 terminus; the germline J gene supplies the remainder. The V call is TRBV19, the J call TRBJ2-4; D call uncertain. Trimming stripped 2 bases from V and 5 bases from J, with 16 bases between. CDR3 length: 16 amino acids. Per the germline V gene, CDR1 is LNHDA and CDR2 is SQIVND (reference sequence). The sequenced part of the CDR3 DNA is TGTGCCAGTAGTATATGGAGACCCTTAAGGGAAAACATT. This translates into CASSIWRPLRENI. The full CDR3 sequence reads CASSIWRPLRENIQYF. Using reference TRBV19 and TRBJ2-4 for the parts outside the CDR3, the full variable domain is DGGITQSPKYLFRKEGQNVTLSCEQNLNHDAMYWYRQDPGQGLRLIYYSQIVNDFQKGDIAEGYSVSREKKESFPLTVTSAQKNPTAFYLCASSIWRPLRENIQYFGAGTRLSVL.